This T cell receptor beta chain was sequenced during a study of cytomegalovirus exposure and HLA in healthy donors. Study as a whole: The roughly 120 million unique TCR beta sequences, from roughly 170 million T cells, were found by an earlier analysis.

Germline V gives CDR1 MNHEY, CDR2 SVGAGI. Deletions cut 0 bases from V and 0 bases from J, with 7 bases between. The CDR3 has 15 residues. PCR employed 60 Vbeta and 13 Jbeta primers. In the original workflow: Among the unique TCR beta chains that a later analysis counted, about 84 million in all, 9.5 million to 12 million were shared. Sequencing was performed with immunoSEQ multiplex PCR; in TCRdb, only in-frame clones are kept and a portion is missing. Clone size and the V and J calls come from that table; the DNA yielded D and trimming. Counted here are 150,000 to 200,000 clones, 84% occurring once; the ten biggest clones make up 4.8%.

Sequencing was performed on PBMCs. This sequence originates from a girl under 18 in good health and CMV-seropositive. V gene TRBV6-5 combines with J gene TRBJ2-3, with TRBD2 as a possible D gene (5 bases). The CDR3 here is CASSYSGDSTDTQYF. CDR3 coding DNA: TGTGCCAGCAGTTACTCGGGAGATAGCACAGATACGCAGTATTTT.